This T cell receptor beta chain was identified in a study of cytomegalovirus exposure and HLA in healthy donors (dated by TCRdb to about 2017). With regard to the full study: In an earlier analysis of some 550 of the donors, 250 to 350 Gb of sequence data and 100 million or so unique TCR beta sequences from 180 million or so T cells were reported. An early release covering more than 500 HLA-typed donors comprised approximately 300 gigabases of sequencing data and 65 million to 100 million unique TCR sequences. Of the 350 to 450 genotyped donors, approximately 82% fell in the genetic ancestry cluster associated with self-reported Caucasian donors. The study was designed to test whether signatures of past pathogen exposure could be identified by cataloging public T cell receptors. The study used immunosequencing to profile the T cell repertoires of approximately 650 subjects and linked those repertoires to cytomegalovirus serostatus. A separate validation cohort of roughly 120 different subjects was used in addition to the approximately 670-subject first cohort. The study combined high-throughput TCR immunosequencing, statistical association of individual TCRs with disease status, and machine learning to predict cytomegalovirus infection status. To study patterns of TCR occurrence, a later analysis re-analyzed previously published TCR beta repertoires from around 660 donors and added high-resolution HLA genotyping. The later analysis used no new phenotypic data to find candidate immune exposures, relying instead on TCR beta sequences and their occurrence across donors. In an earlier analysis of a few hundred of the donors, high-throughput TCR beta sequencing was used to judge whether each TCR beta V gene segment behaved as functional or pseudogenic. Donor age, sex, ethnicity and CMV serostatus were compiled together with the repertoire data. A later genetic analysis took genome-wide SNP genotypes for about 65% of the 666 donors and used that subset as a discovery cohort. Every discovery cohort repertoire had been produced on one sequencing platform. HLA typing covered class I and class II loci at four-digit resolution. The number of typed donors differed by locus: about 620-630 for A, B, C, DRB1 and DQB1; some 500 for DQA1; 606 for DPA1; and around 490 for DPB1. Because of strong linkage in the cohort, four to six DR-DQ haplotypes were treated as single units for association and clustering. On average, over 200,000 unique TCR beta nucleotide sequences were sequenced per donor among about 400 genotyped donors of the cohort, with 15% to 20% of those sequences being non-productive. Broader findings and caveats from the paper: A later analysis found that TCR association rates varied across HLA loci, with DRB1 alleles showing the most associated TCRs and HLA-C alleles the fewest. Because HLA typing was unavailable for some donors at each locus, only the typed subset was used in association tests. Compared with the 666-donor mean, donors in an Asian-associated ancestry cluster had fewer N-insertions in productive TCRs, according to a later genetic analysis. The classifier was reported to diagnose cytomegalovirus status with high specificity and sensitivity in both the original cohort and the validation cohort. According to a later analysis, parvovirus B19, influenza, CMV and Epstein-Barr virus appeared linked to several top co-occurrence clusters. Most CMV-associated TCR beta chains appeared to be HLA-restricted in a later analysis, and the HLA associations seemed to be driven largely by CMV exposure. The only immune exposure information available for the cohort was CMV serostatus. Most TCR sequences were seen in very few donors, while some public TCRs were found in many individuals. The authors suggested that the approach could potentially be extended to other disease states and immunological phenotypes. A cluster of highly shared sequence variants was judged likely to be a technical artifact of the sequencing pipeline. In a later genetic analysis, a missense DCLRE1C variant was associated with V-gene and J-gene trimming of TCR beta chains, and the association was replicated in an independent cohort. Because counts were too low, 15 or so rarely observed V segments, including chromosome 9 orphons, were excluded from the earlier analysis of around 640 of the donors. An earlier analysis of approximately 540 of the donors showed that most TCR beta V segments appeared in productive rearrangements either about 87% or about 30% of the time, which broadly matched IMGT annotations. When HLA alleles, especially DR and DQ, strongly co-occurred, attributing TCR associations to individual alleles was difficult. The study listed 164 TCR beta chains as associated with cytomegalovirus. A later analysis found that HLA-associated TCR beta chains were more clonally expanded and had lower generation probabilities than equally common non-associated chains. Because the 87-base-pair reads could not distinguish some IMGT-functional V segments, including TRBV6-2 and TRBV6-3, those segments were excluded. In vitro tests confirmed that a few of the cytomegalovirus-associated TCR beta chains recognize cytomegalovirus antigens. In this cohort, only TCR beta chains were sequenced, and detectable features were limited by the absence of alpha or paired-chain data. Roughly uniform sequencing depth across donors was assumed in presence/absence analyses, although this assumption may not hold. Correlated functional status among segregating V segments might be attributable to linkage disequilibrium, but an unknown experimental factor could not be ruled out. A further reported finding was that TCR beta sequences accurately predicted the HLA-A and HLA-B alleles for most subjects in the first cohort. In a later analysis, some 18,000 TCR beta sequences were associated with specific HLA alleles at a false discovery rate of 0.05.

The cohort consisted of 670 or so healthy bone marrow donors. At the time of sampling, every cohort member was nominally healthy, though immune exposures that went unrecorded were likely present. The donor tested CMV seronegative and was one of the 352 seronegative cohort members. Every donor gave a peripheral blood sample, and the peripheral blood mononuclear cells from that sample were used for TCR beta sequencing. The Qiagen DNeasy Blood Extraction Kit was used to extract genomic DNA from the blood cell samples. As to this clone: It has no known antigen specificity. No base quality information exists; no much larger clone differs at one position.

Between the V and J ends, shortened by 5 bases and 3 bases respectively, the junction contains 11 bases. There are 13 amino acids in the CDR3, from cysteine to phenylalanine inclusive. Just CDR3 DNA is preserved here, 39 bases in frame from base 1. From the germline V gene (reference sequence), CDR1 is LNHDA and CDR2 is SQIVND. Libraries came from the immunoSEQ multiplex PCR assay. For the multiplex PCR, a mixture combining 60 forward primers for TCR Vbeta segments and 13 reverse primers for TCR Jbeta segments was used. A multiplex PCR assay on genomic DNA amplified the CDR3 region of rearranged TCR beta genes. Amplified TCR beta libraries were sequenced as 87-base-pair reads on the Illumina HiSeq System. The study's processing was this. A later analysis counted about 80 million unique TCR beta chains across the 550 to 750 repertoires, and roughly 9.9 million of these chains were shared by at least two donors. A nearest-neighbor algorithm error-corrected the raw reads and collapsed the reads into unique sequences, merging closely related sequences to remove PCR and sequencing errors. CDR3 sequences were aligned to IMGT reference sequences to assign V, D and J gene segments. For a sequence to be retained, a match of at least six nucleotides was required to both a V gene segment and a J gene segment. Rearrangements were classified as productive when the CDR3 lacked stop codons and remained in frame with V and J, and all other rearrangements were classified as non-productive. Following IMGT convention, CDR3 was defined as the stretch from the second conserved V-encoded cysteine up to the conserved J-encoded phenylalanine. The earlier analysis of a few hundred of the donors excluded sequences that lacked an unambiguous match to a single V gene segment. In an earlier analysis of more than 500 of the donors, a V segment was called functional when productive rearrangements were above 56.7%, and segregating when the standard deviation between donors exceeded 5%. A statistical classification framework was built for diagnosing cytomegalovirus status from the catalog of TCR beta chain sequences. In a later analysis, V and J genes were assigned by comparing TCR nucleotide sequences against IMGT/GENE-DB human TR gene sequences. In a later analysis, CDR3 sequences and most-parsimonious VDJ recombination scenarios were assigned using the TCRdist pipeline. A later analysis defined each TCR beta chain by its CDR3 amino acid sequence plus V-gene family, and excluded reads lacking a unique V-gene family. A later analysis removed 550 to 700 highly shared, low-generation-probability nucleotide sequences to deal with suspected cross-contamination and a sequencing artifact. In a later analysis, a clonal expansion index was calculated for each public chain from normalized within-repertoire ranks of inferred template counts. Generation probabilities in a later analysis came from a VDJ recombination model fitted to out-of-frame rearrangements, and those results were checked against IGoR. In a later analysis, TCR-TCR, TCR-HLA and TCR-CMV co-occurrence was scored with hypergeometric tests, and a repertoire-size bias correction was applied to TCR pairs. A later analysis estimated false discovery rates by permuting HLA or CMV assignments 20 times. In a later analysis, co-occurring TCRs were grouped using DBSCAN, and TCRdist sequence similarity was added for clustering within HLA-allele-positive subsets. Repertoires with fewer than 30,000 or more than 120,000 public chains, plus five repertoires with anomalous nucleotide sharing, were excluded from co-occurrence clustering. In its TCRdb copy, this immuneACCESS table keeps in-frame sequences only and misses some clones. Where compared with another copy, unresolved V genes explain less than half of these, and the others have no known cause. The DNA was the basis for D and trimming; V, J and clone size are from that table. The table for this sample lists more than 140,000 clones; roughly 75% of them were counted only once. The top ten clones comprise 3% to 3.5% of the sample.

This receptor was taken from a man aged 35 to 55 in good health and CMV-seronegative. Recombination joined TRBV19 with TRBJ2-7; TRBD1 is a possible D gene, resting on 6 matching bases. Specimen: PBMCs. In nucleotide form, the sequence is TGTGCCAGTAGTTCCGGGACAATCTACGAGCAGTACTTC. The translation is CASSSGTIYEQYF.